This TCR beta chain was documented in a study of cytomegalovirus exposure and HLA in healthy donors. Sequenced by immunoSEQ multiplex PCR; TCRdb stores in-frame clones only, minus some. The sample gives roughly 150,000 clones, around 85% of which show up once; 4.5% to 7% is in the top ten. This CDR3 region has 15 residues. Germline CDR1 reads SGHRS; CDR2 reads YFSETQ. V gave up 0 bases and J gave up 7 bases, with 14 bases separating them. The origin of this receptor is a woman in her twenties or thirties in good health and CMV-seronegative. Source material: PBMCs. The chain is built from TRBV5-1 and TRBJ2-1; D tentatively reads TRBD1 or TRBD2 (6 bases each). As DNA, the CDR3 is TGCGCCAGCAGCTTGGTGTCGGGGGCTGCAAATGAGCAGTTCTTC. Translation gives CASSLVSGAANEQFF.